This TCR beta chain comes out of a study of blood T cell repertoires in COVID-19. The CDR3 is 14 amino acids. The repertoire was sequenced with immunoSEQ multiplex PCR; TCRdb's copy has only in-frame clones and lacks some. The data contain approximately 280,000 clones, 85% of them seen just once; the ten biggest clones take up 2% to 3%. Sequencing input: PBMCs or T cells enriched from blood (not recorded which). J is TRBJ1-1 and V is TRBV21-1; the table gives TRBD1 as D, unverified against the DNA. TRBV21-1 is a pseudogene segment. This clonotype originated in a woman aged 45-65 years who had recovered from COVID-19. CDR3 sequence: CASSTGVYFSEAFF. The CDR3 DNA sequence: TGTGCCAGCAGTACAGGGGTTTACTTTTCTGAAGCTTTCTTT.